This record looks at one T cell receptor (beta chain) sequence and its context. Its antigen is currently unknown. The entry originates in a study of cytomegalovirus exposure and HLA in healthy donors. Overall study results and limits: 87-base-pair reads could not separate some V segments, including TRBV6-2 and TRBV6-3.

With 60 Vbeta and 13 Jbeta primers, the PCR was carried out. TCRdb's table, derived via immunoSEQ multiplex PCR, lists solely in-frame clones and lacks some. This repertoire shows fewer than 300,000 clones, around 86% found once; its top ten account for less than 4%. CDR1 is SNHLY and CDR2 is FYNNEI in the germline V gene. Between the trimmed V and J ends, which lost 8 bases and 5 bases, there was a span of 12 bases. This CDR3 region has 12 residues. The sample comprised PBMCs. The chain combines TRBV2 with TRBJ1-2; a possible D gene is TRBD1 (6 bases). This sequence was found in a man aged 35 to 55 in good health and CMV-seropositive. DNA for the CDR3: TGTGCCAGCTCCACAGGGCGTTATGGCTACACCTTC. Protein product: CASSTGRYGYTF.